This T cell receptor (beta chain) emerged from a study of Ad26.COV2.S vaccination and SARS-CoV-2 variants. Overall study: Ad26.COV2.S arm of COV1001 included the donor. Once, or twice with 56 days between doses, Ad26.COV2.S was given intramuscularly. Regarding the study as a whole: A substantial breadth of spike-specific CD8+ and CD4+ T cell responses after vaccination has been reported. Higher spike-specific TCR breadth was found in vaccine recipients than in placebo recipients.

Treatment denoted: about 20 received Ad26.COV2.S at low or high dose, single or two shots; roughly five received placebo; per-sample allocation not given. Specimen acquisition occurred on day 63 following the initial vaccine or placebo injection. TCRdb's table, derived via immunoSEQ multiplex PCR, lists solely in-frame clones and lacks some. This table holds under 600,000 clones, approximately 90% found once. Germline V gives CDR1 MNHEY, CDR2 SMNVEV (reference sequence). Trimming took 4 bases from V and 2 from J, leaving 8 bases between them. The CDR3 spans 14 residues. As to this clone: The target antigen is unknown.

The chain recombines TRBV27 with TRBJ1-4, with D unclear. The sequence came from a person aged 18 to 59 who received the Ad26.COV2.S COVID-19 vaccine or a placebo. This specimen consisted of peripheral blood, obtained in a trial of Ad26.COV2.S vaccine versus placebo. The CDR3 DNA reads TGTGCCAGCAGTTGGGCGGCGACTAATGAAAAACTGTTTTTT. Protein: CASSWAATNEKLFF.